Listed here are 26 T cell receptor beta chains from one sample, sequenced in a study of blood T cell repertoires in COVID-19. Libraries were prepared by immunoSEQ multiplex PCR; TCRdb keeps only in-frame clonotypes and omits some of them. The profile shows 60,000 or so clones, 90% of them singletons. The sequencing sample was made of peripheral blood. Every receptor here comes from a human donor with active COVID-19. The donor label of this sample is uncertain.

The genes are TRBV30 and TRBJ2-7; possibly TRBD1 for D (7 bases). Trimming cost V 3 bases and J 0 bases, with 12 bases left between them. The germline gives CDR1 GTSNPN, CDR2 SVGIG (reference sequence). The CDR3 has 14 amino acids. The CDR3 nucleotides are TGTGCCTGGAGGGGGGGACAGAACTCCTACGAGCAGTACTTC. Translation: CAWRGGQNSYEQYF.

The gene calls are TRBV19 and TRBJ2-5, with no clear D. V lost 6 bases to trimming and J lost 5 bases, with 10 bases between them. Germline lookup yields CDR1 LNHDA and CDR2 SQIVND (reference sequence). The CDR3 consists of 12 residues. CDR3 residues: CASSPPGETQYF. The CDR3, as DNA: TGTGCCAGTAGCCCCCCCGGGGAGACCCAGTACTTC.

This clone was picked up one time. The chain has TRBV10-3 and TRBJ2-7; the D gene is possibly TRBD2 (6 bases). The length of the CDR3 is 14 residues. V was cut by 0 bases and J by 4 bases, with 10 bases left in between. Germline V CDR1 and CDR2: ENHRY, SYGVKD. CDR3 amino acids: CAISESQGGYEQYF. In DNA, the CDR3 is TGTGCCATCAGTGAGTCCCAGGGAGGTTACGAGCAGTACTTC.

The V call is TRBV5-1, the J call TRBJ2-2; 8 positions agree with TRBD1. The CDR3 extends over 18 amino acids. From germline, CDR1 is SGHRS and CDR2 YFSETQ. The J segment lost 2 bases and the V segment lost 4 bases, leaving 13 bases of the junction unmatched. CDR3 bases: TGCGCCAGCAGCCCGACATTAACAGGGGGGACAAACACCGGGGAGCTGTTTTTT. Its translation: CASSPTLTGGTNTGELFF.

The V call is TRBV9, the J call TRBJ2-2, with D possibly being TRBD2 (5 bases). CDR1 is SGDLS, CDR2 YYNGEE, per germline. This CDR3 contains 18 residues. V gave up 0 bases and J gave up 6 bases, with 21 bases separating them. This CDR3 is CASSVEPQRGRVPGELFF. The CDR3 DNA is TGTGCCAGCAGCGTAGAACCCCAACGGGGAAGGGTACCCGGGGAGCTGTTTTTT.

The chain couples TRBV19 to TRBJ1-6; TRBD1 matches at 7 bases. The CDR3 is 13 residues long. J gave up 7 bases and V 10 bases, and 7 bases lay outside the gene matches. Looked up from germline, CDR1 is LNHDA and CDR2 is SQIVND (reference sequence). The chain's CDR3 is CATSDRDNSPLHF. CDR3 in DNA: TGTGCCACTTCTGACAGGGACAATTCACCCCTCCACTTT.

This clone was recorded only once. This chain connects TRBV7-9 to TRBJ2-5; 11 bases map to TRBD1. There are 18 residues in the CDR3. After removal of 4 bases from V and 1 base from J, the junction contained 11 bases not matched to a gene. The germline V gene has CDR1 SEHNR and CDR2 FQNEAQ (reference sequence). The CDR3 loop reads CASSSGQGAAGPQETQYF. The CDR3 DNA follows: TGTGCCAGCAGCTCTGGACAGGGGGCTGCGGGGCCCCAAGAGACCCAGTACTTC.

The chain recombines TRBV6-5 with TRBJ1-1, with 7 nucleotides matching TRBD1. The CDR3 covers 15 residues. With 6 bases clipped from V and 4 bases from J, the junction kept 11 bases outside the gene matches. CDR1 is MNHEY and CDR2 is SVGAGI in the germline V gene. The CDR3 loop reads CASSRPDRVVTEAFF. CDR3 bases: TGTGCCAGCAGCCGGCCAGACAGGGTAGTCACTGAAGCTTTCTTT.

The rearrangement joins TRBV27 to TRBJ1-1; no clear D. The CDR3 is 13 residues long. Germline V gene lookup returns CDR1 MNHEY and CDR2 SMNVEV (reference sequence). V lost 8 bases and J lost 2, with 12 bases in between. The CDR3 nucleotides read TGTGCCAGCCGACTACCAGGAAACACTGAAGCTTTCTTT. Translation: CASRLPGNTEAFF.

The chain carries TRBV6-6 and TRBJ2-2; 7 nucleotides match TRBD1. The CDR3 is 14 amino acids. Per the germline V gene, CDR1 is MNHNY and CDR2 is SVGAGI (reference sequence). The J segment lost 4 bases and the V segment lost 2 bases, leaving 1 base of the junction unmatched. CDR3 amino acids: CASSYGTVTGELFF. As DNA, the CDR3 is TGTGCCAGCAGTTACGGGACAGTCACCGGGGAGCTGTTTTTT.

The CDR3: CASSQAAGYTGELFF. CDR3 DNA sequence: TGTGCCAGCAGCCAAGCAGCGGGATACACCGGGGAGCTGTTTTTT. V is TRBV3-1 (or the pseudogene TRBV3-2) and J is TRBJ2-2, with 7 bases identical to TRBD2. J was trimmed by 3 bases and V by 1 base; bases with no gene match: 2. The CDR3 spans 15 residues. From germline, CDR1 is LGHDT and CDR2 YNNKEL (reference sequence).

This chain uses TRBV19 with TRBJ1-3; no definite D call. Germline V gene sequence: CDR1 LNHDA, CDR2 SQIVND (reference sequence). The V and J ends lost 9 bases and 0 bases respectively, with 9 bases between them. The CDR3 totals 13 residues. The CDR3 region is CASDPSSGNTIYF. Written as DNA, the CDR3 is TGTGCCAGCGACCCTAGCTCTGGAAACACCATATATTTT. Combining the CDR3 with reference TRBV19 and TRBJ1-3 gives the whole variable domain DGGITQSPKYLFRKEGQNVTLSCEQNLNHDAMYWYRQDPGQGLRLIYYSQIVNDFQKGDIAEGYSVSREKKESFPLTVTSAQKNPTAFYLCASDPSSGNTIYFGEGSWLTVV.

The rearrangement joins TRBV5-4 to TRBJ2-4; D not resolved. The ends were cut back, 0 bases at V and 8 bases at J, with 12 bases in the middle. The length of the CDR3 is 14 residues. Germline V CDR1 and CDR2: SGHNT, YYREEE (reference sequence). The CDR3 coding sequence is TGTGCCAGCAGCTTGGCCCTAGGCTCCGACATTCAGTACTTC. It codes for CASSLALGSDIQYF.

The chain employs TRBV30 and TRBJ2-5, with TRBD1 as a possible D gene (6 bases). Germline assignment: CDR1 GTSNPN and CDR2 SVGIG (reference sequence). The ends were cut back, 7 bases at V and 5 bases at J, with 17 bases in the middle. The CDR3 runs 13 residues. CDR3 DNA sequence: TGTGCCTCTGACTACAGGGCCGGGGAGACCCAGTACTTC. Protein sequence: CASDYRAGETQYF. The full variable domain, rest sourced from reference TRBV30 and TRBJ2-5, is SQTIHQWPATLVQPVGSPLSLECTVEGTSNPNLYWYRQAAGRGLQLLFYSVGIGQISSEVPQNLSASRPQDRQFILSSKKLLLSDSGFYLCASDYRAGETQYFGPGTRLLVL.

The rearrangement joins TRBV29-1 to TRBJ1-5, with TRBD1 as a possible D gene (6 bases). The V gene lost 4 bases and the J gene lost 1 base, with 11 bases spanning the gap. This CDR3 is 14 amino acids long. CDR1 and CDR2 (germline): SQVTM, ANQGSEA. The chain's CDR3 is CSVGTGQSNQPQHF. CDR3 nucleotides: TGCAGCGTTGGAACCGGACAGAGCAATCAGCCCCAGCATTTT.

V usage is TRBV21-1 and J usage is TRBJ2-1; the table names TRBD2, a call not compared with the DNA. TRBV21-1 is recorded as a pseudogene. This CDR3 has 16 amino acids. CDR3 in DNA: TGTGCCAGCAGCAAAGATATGGGCGGGAACCACAATGAGCAGTTCTTC. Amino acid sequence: CASSKDMGGNHNEQFF.

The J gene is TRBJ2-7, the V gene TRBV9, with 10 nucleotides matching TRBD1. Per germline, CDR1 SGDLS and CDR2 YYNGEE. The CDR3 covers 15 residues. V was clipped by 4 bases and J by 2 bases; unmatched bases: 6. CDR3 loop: CASSMGQGPTYEQYF. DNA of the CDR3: TGTGCCAGCAGCATGGGACAGGGGCCGACCTACGAGCAGTACTTC.

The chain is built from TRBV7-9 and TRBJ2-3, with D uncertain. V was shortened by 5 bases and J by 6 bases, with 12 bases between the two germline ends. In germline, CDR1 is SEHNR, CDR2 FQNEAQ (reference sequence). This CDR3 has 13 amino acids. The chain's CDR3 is CASSQAGGDTQYF. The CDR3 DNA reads TGTGCCAGCAGCCAGGCAGGTGGGGATACGCAGTATTTT.

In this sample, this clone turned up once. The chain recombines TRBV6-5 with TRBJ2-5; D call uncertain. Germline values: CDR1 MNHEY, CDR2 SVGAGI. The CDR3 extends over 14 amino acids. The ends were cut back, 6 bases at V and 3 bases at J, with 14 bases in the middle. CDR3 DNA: TGTGCCAGCAGCAAGCCGGGTGCCGAAGAGACCCAGTACTTC. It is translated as CASSKPGAEETQYF.

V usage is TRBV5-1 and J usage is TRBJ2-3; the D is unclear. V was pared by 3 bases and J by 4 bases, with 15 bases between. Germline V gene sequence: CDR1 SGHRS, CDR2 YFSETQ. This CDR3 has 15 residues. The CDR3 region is CASSSDSHSADTQYF. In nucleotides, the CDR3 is TGCGCCAGCAGCTCAGACTCCCATAGTGCAGATACGCAGTATTTT.

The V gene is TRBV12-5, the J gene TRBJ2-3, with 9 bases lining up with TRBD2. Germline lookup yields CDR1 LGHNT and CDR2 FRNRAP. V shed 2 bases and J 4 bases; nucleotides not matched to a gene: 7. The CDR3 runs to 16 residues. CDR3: CASGLPQREVSDTQYF. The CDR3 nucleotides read TGTGCTAGTGGTTTGCCTCAGCGGGAGGTTTCAGATACGCAGTATTTT.

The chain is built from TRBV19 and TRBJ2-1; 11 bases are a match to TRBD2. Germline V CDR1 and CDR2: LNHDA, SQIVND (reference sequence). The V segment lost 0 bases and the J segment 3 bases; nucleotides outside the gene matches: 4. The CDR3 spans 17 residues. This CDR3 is CASSIDGTSGLYNEQFF. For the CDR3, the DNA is TGTGCCAGTAGTATAGATGGGACTAGCGGCCTCTACAATGAGCAGTTCTTC. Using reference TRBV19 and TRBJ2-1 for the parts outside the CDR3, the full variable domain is DGGITQSPKYLFRKEGQNVTLSCEQNLNHDAMYWYRQDPGQGLRLIYYSQIVNDFQKGDIAEGYSVSREKKESFPLTVTSAQKNPTAFYLCASSIDGTSGLYNEQFFGPGTRLTVL.

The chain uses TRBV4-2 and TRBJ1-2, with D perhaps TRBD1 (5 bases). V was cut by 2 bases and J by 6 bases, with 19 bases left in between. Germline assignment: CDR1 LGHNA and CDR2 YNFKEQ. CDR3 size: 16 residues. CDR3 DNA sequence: TGTGCCAGCAGCCAAAGCCGGGTCAGGGTGGAAGATGGCTACACCTTC. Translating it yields CASSQSRVRVEDGYTF.

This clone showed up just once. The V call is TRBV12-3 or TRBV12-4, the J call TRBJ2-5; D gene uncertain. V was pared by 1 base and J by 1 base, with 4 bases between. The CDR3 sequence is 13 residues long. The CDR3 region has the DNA TGTGCCAGCAGTTTAGAGCCCCAAGAGACCCAGTACTTC. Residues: CASSLEPQETQYF.

For the CDR3, the DNA is TGTGCAAGTCGCTTAGTCGATAACTATAGGGGGTGCCGAGTGGGCTACACCTTC. Translation gives CASRLVDNYRGCRVGYTF. V usage is TRBV12-2 and J usage is TRBJ1-2; the DNA was not used to check the table's D call, TRBD1. TRBV12-2 is a pseudogene segment. CDR3 size: 18 residues.

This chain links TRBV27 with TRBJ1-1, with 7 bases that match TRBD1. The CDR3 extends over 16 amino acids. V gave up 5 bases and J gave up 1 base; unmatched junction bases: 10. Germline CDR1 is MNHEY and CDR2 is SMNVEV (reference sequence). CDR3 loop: CASSHPYRGANTEAFF. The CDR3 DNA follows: TGTGCCAGCAGTCACCCTTACAGGGGAGCGAACACTGAAGCTTTCTTT.